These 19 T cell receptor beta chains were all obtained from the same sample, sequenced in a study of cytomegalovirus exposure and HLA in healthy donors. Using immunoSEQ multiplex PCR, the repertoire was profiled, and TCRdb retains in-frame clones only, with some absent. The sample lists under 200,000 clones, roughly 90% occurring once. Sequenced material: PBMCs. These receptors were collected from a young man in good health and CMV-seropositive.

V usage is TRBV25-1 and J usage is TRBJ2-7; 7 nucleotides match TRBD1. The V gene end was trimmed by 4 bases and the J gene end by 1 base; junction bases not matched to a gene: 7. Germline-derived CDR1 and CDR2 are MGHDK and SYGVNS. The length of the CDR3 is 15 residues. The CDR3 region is CASSVTGDGSYEQYF. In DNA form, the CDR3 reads TGTGCCAGCAGTGTTACAGGGGATGGGTCCTACGAGCAGTACTTC.

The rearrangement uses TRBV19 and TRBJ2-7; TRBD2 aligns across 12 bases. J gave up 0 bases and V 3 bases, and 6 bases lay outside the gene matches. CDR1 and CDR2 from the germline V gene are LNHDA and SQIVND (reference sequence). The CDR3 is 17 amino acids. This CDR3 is CASSIGGLAGPSYEQYF. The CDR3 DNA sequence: TGTGCCAGTAGTATTGGTGGACTAGCGGGGCCCTCCTACGAGCAGTACTTC.

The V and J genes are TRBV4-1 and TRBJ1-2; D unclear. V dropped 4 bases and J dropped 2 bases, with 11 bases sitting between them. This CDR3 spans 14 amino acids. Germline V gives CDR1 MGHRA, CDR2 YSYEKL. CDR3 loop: CASSPPERNYGYTF. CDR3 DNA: TGCGCCAGCAGCCCCCCGGAGAGGAACTATGGCTACACCTTC.

This CDR3 reads CASSLAWTGLSTDTQYF. CDR3 nucleotide sequence: TGCGCCAGCAGCTTGGCCTGGACAGGGCTAAGCACAGATACGCAGTATTTT. The V and J genes are TRBV5-1 and TRBJ2-3; 8 bases are a match to TRBD1. The CDR3 is 17 residues long. Losses at the gene ends were 0 bases for V and 0 bases for J; bases not matched to a gene: 6. Looked up from germline, CDR1 is SGHRS and CDR2 is YFSETQ.

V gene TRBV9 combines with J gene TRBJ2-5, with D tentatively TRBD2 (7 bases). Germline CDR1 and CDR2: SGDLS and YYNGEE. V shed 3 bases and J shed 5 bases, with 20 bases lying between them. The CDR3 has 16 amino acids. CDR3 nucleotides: TGTGCCAGCAGCGCCCTTGGGGCGGGGGCGCGGGAGACCCAGTACTTC. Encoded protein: CASSALGAGARETQYF.

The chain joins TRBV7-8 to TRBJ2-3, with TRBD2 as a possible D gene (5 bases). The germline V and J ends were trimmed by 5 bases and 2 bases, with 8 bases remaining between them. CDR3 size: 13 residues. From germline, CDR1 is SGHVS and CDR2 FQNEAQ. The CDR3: CASSPGITDTQYF. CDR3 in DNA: TGTGCCAGCAGCCCCGGGATCACAGATACGCAGTATTTT.

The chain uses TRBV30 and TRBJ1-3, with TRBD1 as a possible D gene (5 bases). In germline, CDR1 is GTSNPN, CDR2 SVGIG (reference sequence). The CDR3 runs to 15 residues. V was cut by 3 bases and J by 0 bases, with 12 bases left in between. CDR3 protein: CAWRRQLGSGNTIYF. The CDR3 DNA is TGTGCCTGGAGGAGACAGTTAGGCTCTGGAAACACCATATATTTT.

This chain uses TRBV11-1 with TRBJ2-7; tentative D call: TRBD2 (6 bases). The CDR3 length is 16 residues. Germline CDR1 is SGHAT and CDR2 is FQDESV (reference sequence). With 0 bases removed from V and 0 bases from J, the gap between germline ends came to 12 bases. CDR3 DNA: TGTGCCAGCAGCTTAGCCCCAGCGGGTGCCTCCTACGAGCAGTACTTC. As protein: CASSLAPAGASYEQYF.

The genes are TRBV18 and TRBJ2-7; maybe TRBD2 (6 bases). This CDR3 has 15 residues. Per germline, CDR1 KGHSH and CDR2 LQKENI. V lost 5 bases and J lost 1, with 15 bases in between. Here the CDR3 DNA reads TGTGCCAGCTCATTTGGCGGGACGGATTCCTACGAGCAGTACTTC. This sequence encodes CASSFGGTDSYEQYF.

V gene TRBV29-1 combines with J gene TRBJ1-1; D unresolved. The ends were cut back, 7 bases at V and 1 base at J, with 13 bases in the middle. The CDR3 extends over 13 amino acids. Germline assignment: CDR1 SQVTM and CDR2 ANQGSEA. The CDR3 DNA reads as TGCAGCGCCCTGACTCGGCGGAACACTGAAGCTTTCTTT. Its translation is CSALTRRNTEAFF. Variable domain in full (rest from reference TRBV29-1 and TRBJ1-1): SAVISQKPSRDICQRGTSLTIQCQVDSQVTMMFWYRQQPGQSLTLIATANQGSEATYESGFVIDKFPISRPNLTFSTLTVSNMSPEDSSIYLCSALTRRNTEAFFGQGTRLTVV.

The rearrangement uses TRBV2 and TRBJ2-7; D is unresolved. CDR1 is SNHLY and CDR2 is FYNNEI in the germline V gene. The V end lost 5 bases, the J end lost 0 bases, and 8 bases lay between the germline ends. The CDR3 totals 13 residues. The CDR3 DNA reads TGTGCCAGCAGTTCAGTAAGCTCCTACGAGCAGTACTTC. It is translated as CASSSVSSYEQYF.

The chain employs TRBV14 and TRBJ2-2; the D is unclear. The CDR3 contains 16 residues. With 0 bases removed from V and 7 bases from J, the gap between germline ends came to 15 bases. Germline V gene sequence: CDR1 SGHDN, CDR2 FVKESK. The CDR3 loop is CASSQDVQINGGELFF. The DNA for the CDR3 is TGTGCCAGCAGCCAAGATGTGCAGATTAATGGCGGGGAGCTGTTTTTT.

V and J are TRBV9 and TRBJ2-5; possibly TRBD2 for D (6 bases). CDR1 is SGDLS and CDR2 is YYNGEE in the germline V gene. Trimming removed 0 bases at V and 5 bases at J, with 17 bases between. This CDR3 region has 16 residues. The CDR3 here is CASSVGRGRSRETQYF. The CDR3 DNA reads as TGTGCCAGCAGCGTAGGGAGGGGAAGGTCTCGGGAGACCCAGTACTTC.

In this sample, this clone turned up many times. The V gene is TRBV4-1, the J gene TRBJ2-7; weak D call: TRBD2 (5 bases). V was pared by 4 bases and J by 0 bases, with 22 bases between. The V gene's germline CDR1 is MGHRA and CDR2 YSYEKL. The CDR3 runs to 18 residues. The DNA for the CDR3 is TGCGCCAGCAGCCCTATCGACTTACTAGGATCCGTCTCCTACGAGCAGTACTTC. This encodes CASSPIDLLGSVSYEQYF.

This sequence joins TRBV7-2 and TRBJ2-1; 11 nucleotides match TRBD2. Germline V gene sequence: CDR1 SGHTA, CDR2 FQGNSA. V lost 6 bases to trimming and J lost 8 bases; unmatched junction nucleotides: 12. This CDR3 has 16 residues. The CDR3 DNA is TGTGCCAGCAGGCCTCGTCGACTAGCGGGAATTTATGAGCAGTTCTTC. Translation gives CASRPRRLAGIYEQFF.

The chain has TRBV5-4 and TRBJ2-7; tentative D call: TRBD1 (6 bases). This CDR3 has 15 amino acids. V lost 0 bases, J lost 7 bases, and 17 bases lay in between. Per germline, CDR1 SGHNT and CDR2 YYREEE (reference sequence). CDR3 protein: CASSLEQGLRWEQYF. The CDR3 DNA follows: TGTGCCAGCAGCTTGGAACAGGGATTACGATGGGAGCAGTACTTC.

The CDR3 spells CASSLAGVYEQYF. The CDR3 bases are TGTGCCAGCAGCTTGGCGGGGGTTTACGAGCAGTACTTC. This chain uses TRBV5-6 with TRBJ2-7; possible D gene TRBD2, 6 bases. CDR3 length: 13 residues. With 0 bases removed from V and 4 bases from J, the gap between germline ends came to 8 bases. Germline CDR1 and CDR2: SGHDT and YYEEEE.

The CDR3, as DNA: TGTGCCAGCACCAGGAGACAGGCTGGAGACTACGAGCAGTACTTC. Translation gives CASTRRQAGDYEQYF. This chain joins TRBV28 and TRBJ2-7, with a weak D call TRBD1 (6 bases). V was cut by 7 bases and J by 3 bases, with 19 bases left in between. The CDR3 covers 15 residues. The germline CDR1 and CDR2 sequences are MDHEN and SYDVKM.

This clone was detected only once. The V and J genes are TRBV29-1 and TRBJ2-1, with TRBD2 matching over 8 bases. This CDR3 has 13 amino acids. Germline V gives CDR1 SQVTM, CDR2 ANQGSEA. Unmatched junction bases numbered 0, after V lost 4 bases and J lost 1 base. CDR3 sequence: CSVAGGSYNEQFF. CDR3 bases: TGCAGCGTTGCGGGAGGGTCCTACAATGAGCAGTTCTTC.